This T cell receptor (beta chain) was documented in a study of CD8 T cells in Susac syndrome. The overall study: Clinically active disease was present in more than five of the sequenced Susac syndrome patients. Eight of these patients were in remission.

Trimming shortened V by 7 bases and J by 2 bases, and 12 bases separated the two germline ends. The CDR3 runs to 14 residues. Germline V gene lookup returns CDR1 SGHRS and CDR2 YFSETQ. This clonotype was detected once. RNA was extracted with the RNeasy kit, and a quantity of about 0.45 to 1 ug was reverse transcribed using random hexamers. TCRdb re-derived calls from the immunoSEQ multiplex PCR reads in MiXCR, one entry per CDR3 protein. The table includes 150,000 to 180,000 distinct CDR3 sequences, approximately 96% detected once. Sequencing targeted TCR beta in T cells from blood (CD8+ and CD4+). The TEMRA cells underwent FACS enrichment, while the CD8+ and CD4+ T cells underwent negative isolation.

Sequencing was done on a sample of CD4+ T cells from PBMCs. The origin of this receptor is a human donor with Susac syndrome. The chain joins TRBV5-1 to TRBJ2-2; D is perhaps TRBD1 (6 bases). DNA of the CDR3: TGCGCCAGCGGGCCGGGACAAAACACCGGGGAGCTGTTTTTT. This codes for CASGPGQNTGELFF.